Shown below are 29 T cell receptor beta chains from a single sample sequenced in a study of T cell changes during pregnancy in multiple sclerosis. The table came from immunoSEQ multiplex PCR; TCRdb's copy has only in-frame clones and leaves some out. The table records some 22,000 clones, more than 75% of them present only once. The material was CD4+ T cells from peripheral blood mononuclear cells, obtained in the second trimester of pregnancy. The receptors derive from a female donor in good health, enrolled as a control in a pregnancy study.

The CDR3 loop reads CASSLGRGQGSETQYF. CDR3 in DNA: TGTGCCAGCAGCTTGGGGCGGGGACAGGGGTCGGAGACCCAGTACTTC. This chain links TRBV5-6 with TRBJ2-5; 10 bases line up with TRBD1. Germline lookup yields CDR1 SGHDT and CDR2 YYEEEE. The CDR3 loop spans 16 amino acids. V trimming: 0 bases; J trimming: 5 bases; junction bases outside the gene matches: 7.

J is TRBJ2-1 and V is TRBV5-1; TRBD2 is a possible D gene (7 bases). Germline CDR1 SGHRS, CDR2 YFSETQ. Trimming took off 3 bases at V and 4 bases at J, with 23 bases between the two ends. The CDR3 length is 18 residues. In nucleotides, the CDR3 is TGCGCCAGCAGCTCTTCCTTCTCGCAGGGGAGGGGTTACAATGAGCAGTTCTTC. This gives the protein CASSSSFSQGRGYNEQFF. The full variable domain, its missing parts supplied by reference TRBV5-1 and TRBJ2-1, is KAGVTQTPRYLIKTRGQQVTLSCSPISGHRSVSWYQQTPGQGLQFLFEYFSETQRNKGNFPGRFSGRQFSNSRSEMNVSTLELGDSALYLCASSSSFSQGRGYNEQFFGPGTRLTVL.

The V and J genes are TRBV4-2 and TRBJ2-3; possible D gene TRBD1, 6 bases. This CDR3 contains 17 residues. Germline V gene sequence: CDR1 LGHNA, CDR2 YNFKEQ. Trimming shortened V by 4 bases and J by 5 bases, and 22 bases separated the two germline ends. The DNA of the CDR3 is TGTGCCAGCAGCCGAGCCTTGGACAGCCGGGGCCTAGATACGCAGTATTTT. This translates into CASSRALDSRGLDTQYF.

The rearrangement joins TRBV7-9 to TRBJ1-5, with a weak D call TRBD1 (5 bases). The V end lost 6 bases, the J end lost 9 bases, and 12 bases lay between the germline ends. Germline assignment: CDR1 SEHNR and CDR2 FQNEAQ (reference sequence). The CDR3 sequence is 12 residues long. CDR3: CASSDRAGPQHF. In nucleotides, the CDR3 is TGTGCCAGCAGTGACAGAGCGGGGCCCCAGCATTTT.

This chain links TRBV7-3 with TRBJ2-2; tentatively, D is TRBD1 (6 bases). The length of the CDR3 is 15 residues. Germline CDR1 and CDR2: SGHTA and FQGTGA. V gave up 6 bases and J gave up 7 bases, with 18 bases separating them. CDR3 region: CASRLGATWGGELFF. As DNA, the CDR3 is TGTGCCAGCAGACTGGGGGCTACTTGGGGCGGGGAGCTGTTTTTT. Full variable domain (outside the CDR3, taken from reference TRBV7-3 and TRBJ2-2): GAGVSQTPSNKVTEKGKYVELRCDPISGHTALYWYRQSLGQGPEFLIYFQGTGAADDSGLPNDRFFAVRPEGSVSTLKIQRTERGDSAVYLCASRLGATWGGELFFGEGSRLTVL.

V usage is TRBV7-3 and J usage is TRBJ2-5; D uncertain. V gave up 1 base and J gave up 0 bases, with 6 bases separating them. The CDR3 spans 14 residues. In germline, CDR1 is SGHTA, CDR2 FQGTGA. This chain's CDR3 is CASSLSTDQETQYF. The CDR3, as DNA: TGTGCCAGCAGCTTAAGCACAGACCAAGAGACCCAGTACTTC. Drawing the rest from reference TRBV7-3 and TRBJ2-5, the complete variable domain is GAGVSQTPSNKVTEKGKYVELRCDPISGHTALYWYRQSLGQGPEFLIYFQGTGAADDSGLPNDRFFAVRPEGSVSTLKIQRTERGDSAVYLCASSLSTDQETQYFGPGTRLLVL.

This chain uses TRBV29-1 with TRBJ2-7, with 8 positions matching TRBD2. Losses at the gene ends were 3 bases for V and 3 bases for J; bases not matched to a gene: 4. The CDR3 has 13 amino acids. The germline CDR1 and CDR2 sequences are SQVTM and ANQGSEA. The CDR3 region is CSVDSGMDYEQYF. DNA of the CDR3: TGCAGCGTTGATAGCGGGATGGACTACGAGCAGTACTTC.

This chain joins TRBV5-4 and TRBJ2-7; D might be TRBD1 (6 bases). This CDR3 is 13 amino acids long. Trimming took off 1 base at V and 5 bases at J, with 10 bases between the two ends. The germline V gene encodes CDR1 SGHNT and CDR2 YYREEE (reference sequence). The CDR3 sequence: CASSLQGPNEQYF. The CDR3 bases are TGTGCCAGCAGCTTGCAGGGGCCCAACGAGCAGTACTTC.

This clone was observed once. V is TRBV5-6 and J is TRBJ2-1; 7 nucleotides line up with TRBD2. This CDR3 comprises 18 residues. With V trimmed by 0 bases and J by 5 bases, 14 bases remained unmatched. The germline CDR1 and CDR2 sequences are SGHDT and YYEEEE. The CDR3 DNA sequence: TGTGCCAGCAGCTTGGCCGCCGTTGTTACGGGGGGTAACAATGAGCAGTTCTTC. Amino acid sequence: CASSLAAVVTGGNNEQFF.

The chain links TRBV2 to TRBJ1-5, with unresolved D. CDR3 size: 12 residues. Germline CDR1 SNHLY, CDR2 FYNNEI. Trimming took off 6 bases at V and 7 bases at J, with 10 bases between the two ends. CDR3 protein: CASRATGQPQHF. The CDR3 DNA reads as TGTGCCAGCAGGGCAACGGGGCAGCCCCAGCATTTT.

The rearrangement uses TRBV29-1 and TRBJ2-6, with 7 bases that match TRBD1. The CDR3 is 16 amino acids. Germline CDR1 reads SQVTM; CDR2 reads ANQGSEA. Trimming took 2 bases from V and 0 from J; bases not matched to a gene: 4. The CDR3 protein is CSVELGQLSGANVLTF. For the CDR3, the DNA is TGCAGCGTTGAATTGGGACAGCTCTCTGGGGCCAACGTCCTGACTTTC.

This clone was observed a few times. The CDR3 DNA reads TGTGCCAGTAGTTGGGGGACTAGCGGGAGCTCCTACGAGCAGTACTTC. Protein sequence: CASSWGTSGSSYEQYF. The rearrangement joins TRBV19 to TRBJ2-7, with 14 bases matching TRBD2. The J segment lost 0 bases and the V segment lost 5 bases, leaving 3 bases of the junction unmatched. The CDR3 runs 16 residues. Germline loops: CDR1 LNHDA, CDR2 SQIVND (reference sequence). Filled out from reference TRBV19 and TRBJ2-7, the complete variable domain reads DGGITQSPKYLFRKEGQNVTLSCEQNLNHDAMYWYRQDPGQGLRLIYYSQIVNDFQKGDIAEGYSVSREKKESFPLTVTSAQKNPTAFYLCASSWGTSGSSYEQYFGPGTRLTVT.

The chain has TRBV18 and TRBJ2-3; D is unresolved. V dropped 3 bases and J dropped 0 bases, with 13 bases sitting between them. Germline CDR1 is KGHSH and CDR2 is LQKENI. The length of the CDR3 is 16 residues. CDR3 sequence: CASSPLRQKSTDTQYF. The DNA of the CDR3 is TGTGCCAGCTCACCCCTGCGGCAGAAAAGCACAGATACGCAGTATTTT.

The chain uses TRBV15 and TRBJ2-7, with TRBD1 matching over 8 bases. The V segment lost 5 bases and the J segment 7 bases; nucleotides outside the gene matches: 7. The CDR3 extends over 13 amino acids. The germline V gene has CDR1 LNHNV and CDR2 YYDKDF (reference sequence). CDR3 coding DNA: TGTGCCACCAGCTTACGACAGGGGCGAGAGCAGTACTTC. Translated, it gives CATSLRQGREQYF.

The V and J genes are TRBV2 and TRBJ2-2; 7 bases fit TRBD1. Germline CDR1 is SNHLY and CDR2 is FYNNEI. Germline trimming cut 7 bases from V and 3 bases from J; bases unmatched to any gene: 5. This CDR3 is 14 amino acids long. CDR3 sequence reads: CASMGQLYTGELFF. The CDR3, as DNA: TGTGCCAGCATGGGACAGCTCTACACCGGGGAGCTGTTTTTT.

The rearrangement joins TRBV6-6 to TRBJ2-1, with 13 bases that match TRBD2. Germline-derived CDR1 and CDR2 are MNHNY and SVGAGI (reference sequence). J gave up 13 bases and V 6 bases, and 3 bases lay outside the gene matches. The CDR3 sequence is 12 residues long. The CDR3 nucleotides read TGTGCCAGCAGACTAGCGGGAGGGCCTCAGTTCTTC. Protein: CASRLAGGPQFF.

J is TRBJ2-3 and V is TRBV4-3; D might be TRBD2 (6 bases). Germline values: CDR1 LGHNA, CDR2 YSLEER. There are 14 residues in the CDR3. V was clipped by 0 bases and J by 6 bases, with 10 bases between them. CDR3 protein: CASSQDGGMDTQYF. The CDR3 DNA is TGCGCCAGCAGCCAAGACGGGGGAATGGATACGCAGTATTTT.

The chain is built from TRBV28 and TRBJ2-7; tentatively, D is TRBD1 (8 bases). Trimming removed 6 bases at V and 12 bases at J, with 24 bases between. Germline CDR1 is MDHEN and CDR2 is SYDVKM. This CDR3 has 14 residues. The CDR3: CASSSGGDRLIGYF. CDR3 sequence (DNA): TGTGCCAGCAGCTCAGGGGGGGACAGGCTCATCGGGTACTTC.

Sample share makes this clone medium-sized (0.01 to 0.1%). The CDR3 here is CASSPLAGGMNTEAFF. The CDR3 region has the DNA TGTGCCAGCTCACCATTAGCAGGGGGGATGAACACTGAAGCTTTCTTT. The genes are TRBV18 and TRBJ1-1; 7 bases are shared with TRBD1. Germline V lookup: CDR1 KGHSH, CDR2 LQKENI. Trimming took 2 bases from V and 0 from J; bases not matched to a gene: 6. CDR3 size: 16 residues. Full variable domain (remainder filled in from reference TRBV18 and TRBJ1-1): NAGVMQNPRHLVRRRGQEARLRCSPMKGHSHVYWYRQLPEEGLKFMVYLQKENIIDESGMPKERFSAEFPKEGPSILRIQQVVRGDSAAYFCASSPLAGGMNTEAFFGQGTRLTVV.

The chain is built from TRBV18 and TRBJ1-3; weak D call: TRBD1 (5 bases). This CDR3 is 15 amino acids long. V was pared by 4 bases and J by 2 bases, with 12 bases between. CDR1 and CDR2 from the germline V gene are KGHSH and LQKENI. The CDR3 bases are TGTGCCAGCTCACAGGGGCCCACGGCTGGAAACACCATATATTTT. Its translation is CASSQGPTAGNTIYF.

This chain joins TRBV6-6 and TRBJ2-7; D gene uncertain. From germline, CDR1 is MNHNY and CDR2 SVGAGI (reference sequence). Trimming stripped 6 bases from V and 5 bases from J, with 14 bases between. The CDR3 consists of 13 residues. The CDR3 region has the DNA TGTGCCAGCAGGAGAGGCGACTCGCACGAGCAGTACTTC. Translating it yields CASRRGDSHEQYF.

This clone came up a few times. The CDR3 spells CASSPMGRGSTNEKLFF. The CDR3 nucleotides read TGTGCCAGCTCACCAATGGGCAGGGGGTCGACTAATGAAAAACTGTTTTTT. The V and J genes are TRBV18 and TRBJ1-4, with 7 bases that match TRBD1. J gave up 2 bases and V 2 bases, and 8 bases lay outside the gene matches. This CDR3 contains 17 residues. The germline V gene has CDR1 KGHSH and CDR2 LQKENI.

This clone occurred once. The chain carries TRBV2 and TRBJ1-5, with D possibly TRBD1 on 5 matching bases. Trimming shortened V by 6 bases and J by 2 bases, and 14 bases separated the two germline ends. The CDR3 is 15 residues long. Germline CDR1 SNHLY, CDR2 FYNNEI. The CDR3 is CASSGDRRRNQPQHF. As DNA, the CDR3 is TGTGCCAGCAGCGGAGACAGACGGCGCAATCAGCCCCAGCATTTT.

The sample holds a few counts of this clone. The chain combines TRBV28 with TRBJ2-1; 14 bases fit TRBD2. Germline V lookup: CDR1 MDHEN, CDR2 SYDVKM. The CDR3 consists of 18 residues. The junction had 5 bases not matched to a gene; V was cut back by 4 bases and J by 0 bases. CDR3 nucleotides: TGTGCCAGCAGTTGGACTAGCGGGAGGCCCAGCTCCTACAATGAGCAGTTCTTC. Amino acids: CASSWTSGRPSSYNEQFF. Looking up the rest from reference TRBV28 and TRBJ2-1 gives the full variable domain: DVKVTQSSRYLVKRTGEKVFLECVQDMDHENMFWYRQDPGLGLRLIYFSYDVKMKEKGDIPEGYSVSREKKERFSLILESASTNQTSMYLCASSWTSGRPSSYNEQFFGPGTRLTVL.

The chain has TRBV5-1 and TRBJ1-1; a weak D match, TRBD1 (5 bases). The CDR3 is 15 amino acids. Trimming took off 0 bases at V and 2 bases at J, with 11 bases between the two ends. The germline V gene has CDR1 SGHRS and CDR2 YFSETQ. CDR3 sequence: CASSLGRDFNTEAFF. The CDR3 DNA is TGCGCCAGCAGCTTGGGCCGGGACTTCAACACTGAAGCTTTCTTT.

Details on this clone: The sample holds other DNA sequences that translate to the same CDR3. The V gene is TRBV9, the J gene TRBJ2-7, with D tentatively TRBD1 (5 bases). Per germline, CDR1 SGDLS and CDR2 YYNGEE. V lost 1 base, J lost 3 bases, and 17 bases lay in between. The CDR3 is 16 residues long. This CDR3 is CASSVHGDRGVYEQYF. Written as DNA, the CDR3 is TGTGCCAGCAGCGTACATGGGGATAGGGGTGTCTACGAGCAGTACTTC.

V usage is TRBV7-2 and J usage is TRBJ2-7, with a possible D match to TRBD2 (5 bases). Germline V gene data show CDR1 as SGHTA and CDR2 as FQGNSA. The CDR3 totals 16 residues. Trimming shortened V by 1 base and J by 0 bases, and 13 bases separated the two germline ends. CDR3: CASSLGWLGSSYEQYF. CDR3 in DNA: TGTGCCAGCAGCTTAGGGTGGCTAGGGAGCTCCTACGAGCAGTACTTC.

This clone was picked up one time. The chain couples TRBV5-4 to TRBJ1-2; 7 nucleotides align to TRBD1. V shed 4 bases, J shed 0 bases, and the junction held 6 bases outside the gene matches. The V gene's germline CDR1 is SGHNT and CDR2 YYREEE (reference sequence). This CDR3 is 15 amino acids long. CDR3 nucleotide sequence: TGTGCCAGCAGCCCCGTTCAGGGGGCTAACTATGGCTACACCTTC. Amino acid sequence: CASSPVQGANYGYTF. Full variable domain (outside the CDR3, taken from reference TRBV5-4 and TRBJ1-2): ETGVTQSPTHLIKTRGQQVTLRCSSQSGHNTVSWYQQALGQGPQFIFQYYREEENGRGNFPPRFSGLQFPNYSSELNVNALELDDSALYLCASSPVQGANYGYTFGSGTRLTVV.

V gene TRBV7-2 combines with J gene TRBJ1-5; 8 bases line up with TRBD1. CDR3 length: 14 residues. With 4 bases clipped from V and 10 bases from J, the junction kept 9 bases outside the gene matches. CDR1 SGHTA and CDR2 FQGNSA come from the germline V gene. For the CDR3, the DNA is TGTGCCAGCAGCTCGACAGGGGAGAAGGTACCCCAGCATTTT. It specifies CASSSTGEKVPQHF.